The next 28 T cell receptor beta chains were all read from a single sample in a study of blood T cells in healthy people across ages. Through a sample-barcoded 5' primer and a J-beta primer mix, a second PCR was run for roughly 6 to 11 cycles. From the 5' RACE reads, TCRdb called clonotypes with MiXCR, one entry per CDR3 protein. This table has about 1 million distinct CDR3 sequences, over 35% appearing once. Sequencing was done on a sample of blood. The receptors come from a woman aged 55-69 years in good health.

The rearrangement links TRBV24-1 to TRBJ2-6, with a possible D match to TRBD1 (5 bases). V lost 1 base, J lost 1 base, and 16 bases lay in between. This CDR3 spans 19 amino acids. Germline-derived CDR1 and CDR2 are KGHDR and SFDVKD. The CDR3: CATSDLVFQGGSGANVLTF. For the CDR3, the DNA is TGTGCCACCAGTGATTTAGTGTTCCAGGGTGGGTCTGGGGCCAACGTCCTGACTTTC.

This clonotype came up many times. This chain connects TRBV10-3 to TRBJ2-5; perhaps TRBD1 as D (6 bases). The V end lost 4 bases, the J end lost 2 bases, and 14 bases lay between the germline ends. The CDR3 spans 15 residues. Germline CDR1 reads ENHRY; CDR2 reads SYGVKD. The CDR3 sequence is CAISVSGTRQETQYF. The DNA of the CDR3 is TGTGCCATCAGTGTTTCCGGGACAAGACAAGAGACCCAGTACTTC.

J is TRBJ2-7 and V is TRBV20-1; 7 positions match TRBD2. Germline CDR1 reads DFQATT; CDR2 reads SNEGSKA (reference sequence). The CDR3 is 13 residues long. The ends lost 3 bases at V and 9 bases at J; junction bases unmatched: 11. DNA of the CDR3: TGCAGTGCTAGCCCCGGACTAGTAGGCTTGCAGTACTTC. Amino acids: CSASPGLVGLQYF.

The chain uses TRBV5-1 and TRBJ1-2; TRBD1 agrees at 9 bases. Germline V gene data show CDR1 as SGHRS and CDR2 as YFSETQ. The CDR3 spans 14 residues. V gave up 4 bases and J gave up 10 bases; unmatched junction bases: 11. CDR3 nucleotides: TGCGCCAGCAGCCCTGGGACAGGGTTGGAAGACTACACCTTC. It encodes CASSPGTGLEDYTF.

The chain uses TRBV5-1 and TRBJ2-3; 8 bases agree with TRBD2. The CDR3 length is 16 residues. The V gene end was trimmed by 4 bases and the J gene end by 5 bases; junction bases not matched to a gene: 12. From germline, CDR1 is SGHRS and CDR2 YFSETQ. In DNA, the CDR3 is TGCGCCAGCAGCATCGACGGAGCGGGAGCGGGAGATACGCAGTATTTT. This encodes CASSIDGAGAGDTQYF. The full variable domain, with the rest looked up from reference TRBV5-1 and TRBJ2-3, is KAGVTQTPRYLIKTRGQQVTLSCSPISGHRSVSWYQQTPGQGLQFLFEYFSETQRNKGNFPGRFSGRQFSNSRSEMNVSTLELGDSALYLCASSIDGAGAGDTQYFGPGTRLTVL.

V and J are TRBV5-1 and TRBJ2-5; the D gene is possibly TRBD2 (5 bases). Germline CDR1 SGHRS, CDR2 YFSETQ. CDR3 length equals 15 residues. The V end was cut by 1 base, the J end by 2 bases, with 12 bases between. For the CDR3, the DNA is TGCGCCAGCAGCTTGAGCGGAACAGATCAAGAGACCCAGTACTTC. This sequence encodes CASSLSGTDQETQYF.

The gene calls are TRBV29-1 and TRBJ2-3; D is uncertain. This CDR3 has 12 residues. The V gene lost 5 bases and the J gene lost 2 bases, with 8 bases spanning the gap. Germline CDR1 and CDR2: SQVTM and ANQGSEA. The CDR3 DNA is TGCAGCGTTCACGGATTCACAGATACGCAGTATTTT. Encoded protein: CSVHGFTDTQYF.

The rearrangement uses TRBV3-1 and TRBJ2-1; 7 bases match TRBD2. Germline lookup yields CDR1 LGHDT and CDR2 YNNKEL (reference sequence). V dropped 0 bases and J dropped 14; count of bases not matched to a gene: 4. The CDR3 spans 12 residues. DNA for the CDR3: TGTGCCAGCAGCCAAGATGTGGGAGGGGAGTTCTTC. Translating it yields CASSQDVGGEFF.

The V call is TRBV28, the J call TRBJ2-3, with a possible D match to TRBD2 (6 bases). The germline V and J ends were trimmed by 10 bases and 2 bases, with 19 bases remaining between them. Germline lookup yields CDR1 MDHEN and CDR2 SYDVKM. The CDR3 totals 15 residues. Here the CDR3 DNA reads TGTGCCATCATAGCTGGCGGGGCCTCCACAGATACGCAGTATTTT. It codes for CAIIAGGASTDTQYF.

The V gene is TRBV7-2, the J gene TRBJ2-2; 9 bases agree with TRBD2. The V segment lost 1 base and the J segment 6 bases; nucleotides outside the gene matches: 6. Germline loops: CDR1 SGHTA, CDR2 FQGNSA. CDR3 length: 16 amino acids. In DNA, the CDR3 is TGTGCCAGCAGCTTAGATCCTAGCGGGATCCCCGGGGAGCTGTTTTTT. As protein: CASSLDPSGIPGELFF.

The chain joins TRBV9 to TRBJ2-2; TRBD1 might be the D (5 bases). The V gene lost 4 bases and the J gene lost 0 bases, with 13 bases spanning the gap. The CDR3 is 16 amino acids. The germline V gene encodes CDR1 SGDLS and CDR2 YYNGEE. The CDR3 nucleotides read TGTGCCAGCAGCCTATGGAGACAGTCGAACACCGGGGAGCTGTTTTTT. Translating gives CASSLWRQSNTGELFF.

The table lists this clonotype with a few counts. V is TRBV12-3 or TRBV12-4 and J is TRBJ1-5; weak D call: TRBD1 (5 bases). The CDR3 runs to 14 residues. Trimming cost V 2 bases and J 4 bases, with 9 bases left between them. The CDR3 region is CASSLRAGNQPQHF. The CDR3 nucleotides read TGTGCCAGCAGTTTAAGGGCAGGGAATCAGCCCCAGCATTTT.

The chain links TRBV4-2 to TRBJ2-6; D is unresolved. Trimming left V 0 bases short and J 3 bases short, with 6 bases between. The germline CDR1 and CDR2 sequences are LGHNA and YNFKEQ. The length of the CDR3 is 15 residues. CDR3 sequence (DNA): TGTGCCAGCAGCCAAGATAAGAGTGGGGCCAACGTCCTGACTTTC. It encodes CASSQDKSGANVLTF.

In its sample, this clonotype was seen once. The chain uses TRBV7-2 and TRBJ2-3; D perhaps matches TRBD2 (6 bases). Trimming took off 5 bases at V and 8 bases at J, with 11 bases between the two ends. The CDR3 has 12 amino acids. Germline assignment: CDR1 SGHTA and CDR2 FQGNSA. The CDR3 reads CASSMTRGTQYF. In DNA, the CDR3 is TGTGCCAGCAGCATGACTAGGGGTACGCAGTATTTT.

This clonotype was seen a handful of times. The gene calls are TRBV20-1 and TRBJ2-7; the D gene could be TRBD1 or TRBD2 (5 bases each). The CDR3 runs 11 residues. Germline V CDR1 and CDR2: DFQATT, SNEGSKA (reference sequence). Trimming took off 3 bases at V and 5 bases at J, with 8 bases between the two ends. CDR3 in amino acids: CSARRGHEQYF. The CDR3 nucleotides read TGCAGTGCTAGGAGGGGACACGAGCAGTACTTC.

This clonotype has more than one count but fewer than ten. The V and J genes are TRBV5-1 and TRBJ2-5; a possible D gene is TRBD2 (5 bases). The CDR3 runs 16 residues. Germline V gene lookup returns CDR1 SGHRS and CDR2 YFSETQ. V lost 3 bases to trimming and J lost 2 bases, with 17 bases between them. The CDR3: CASSSLQTTAQETQYF. The CDR3 nucleotides are TGCGCCAGCAGCTCCCTCCAGACTACCGCTCAAGAGACCCAGTACTTC.

This clonotype has a count of ten or more. V usage is TRBV9 and J usage is TRBJ2-7, with 7 bases lining up with TRBD1. Germline CDR1 and CDR2: SGDLS and YYNGEE. The CDR3 extends over 14 amino acids. V was pared by 3 bases and J by 4 bases, with 7 bases of the junction left unmatched. Here the CDR3 reads CASSGRDSFYEQYF. The CDR3, as DNA: TGTGCCAGCAGCGGCCGGGACAGTTTTTACGAGCAGTACTTC.

The table lists this clonotype with a few counts. The V gene is TRBV15, the J gene TRBJ2-3; D tentatively reads TRBD1 or TRBD2 (5 bases each). The CDR3 spans 13 residues. V was cut by 9 bases and J by 5 bases, with 15 bases left in between. CDR1 and CDR2 from the germline V gene are LNHNV and YYDKDF (reference sequence). The CDR3 spells CATNPGTEDTQYF. In DNA form, the CDR3 reads TGTGCCACTAACCCGGGGACGGAAGATACGCAGTATTTT.

This clonotype was found a few times. V gene TRBV29-1 combines with J gene TRBJ1-1; D gene ambiguous. This CDR3 contains 13 residues. The germline V gene encodes CDR1 SQVTM and CDR2 ANQGSEA. V shed 5 bases and J shed 7 bases, with 17 bases lying between them. CDR3 sequence (DNA): TGCAGCGTTTCGTGGCAGTTCCGTTATGAAGCTTTCTTT. This codes for CSVSWQFRYEAFF.

In its sample, this clonotype was seen many times. The J gene is TRBJ1-2, the V gene TRBV30; D gene unclear. This CDR3 comprises 12 residues. Germline V CDR1 and CDR2: GTSNPN, SVGIG (reference sequence). Trimming took 2 bases from V and 8 from J, leaving 12 bases between them. CDR3 sequence: CAWSLASWGYTF. CDR3 DNA: TGTGCCTGGAGTTTAGCCTCTTGGGGCTACACCTTC.

This clonotype was seen ten or more times. V usage is TRBV28 and J usage is TRBJ2-4; D gene unclear. Germline V CDR1 and CDR2: MDHEN, SYDVKM. The CDR3 is 14 amino acids. V gave up 3 bases and J gave up 8 bases, with 14 bases separating them. The CDR3: CASSFGSARDIQYF. CDR3 coding DNA: TGTGCCAGCAGTTTCGGGTCAGCAAGGGACATTCAGTACTTC.

This chain links TRBV7-2 with TRBJ2-7; D possibly matches TRBD1 or TRBD2 (5 bases each). Germline loops: CDR1 SGHTA, CDR2 FQGNSA. Trimming removed 2 bases at V and 0 bases at J, with 14 bases between. The CDR3 extends over 16 amino acids. The chain's CDR3 is CASSLSQGVSSYEQYF. The CDR3 region has the DNA TGTGCCAGCAGCTTATCCCAGGGAGTGAGCTCCTACGAGCAGTACTTC.

This clonotype has more than one count but fewer than ten. The chain uses TRBV7-6 and TRBJ2-7, with 10 bases matching TRBD1. Trimming at V came to 5 bases and at J to 5 bases, leaving 12 bases not matched to a gene. Germline V gene sequence: CDR1 SGHVS, CDR2 FNYEAQ. The CDR3 consists of 16 residues. CDR3 sequence reads: CASSPTGGLPPNEQYF. In DNA, the CDR3 is TGTGCCAGCAGCCCGACAGGGGGCCTCCCCCCTAACGAGCAGTACTTC.

This clonotype was detected a few times. The chain combines TRBV28 with TRBJ1-2; D gene ambiguous. Per germline, CDR1 MDHEN and CDR2 SYDVKM. V lost 10 bases and J lost 0, with 6 bases in between. The CDR3 runs to 11 residues. DNA for the CDR3: TGTGCCATCTCATCTAACTATGGCTACACCTTC. It specifies CAISSNYGYTF.

This clonotype occurred a few times. V gene TRBV20-1 combines with J gene TRBJ2-1; TRBD1 agrees at 8 bases. Germline V lookup: CDR1 DFQATT, CDR2 SNEGSKA (reference sequence). Trimming took 3 bases from V and 5 from J; bases not matched to a gene: 9. The CDR3 is 15 amino acids. The CDR3 here is CSARGQAISNNEQFF. The CDR3, as DNA: TGCAGTGCTAGGGGACAGGCGATATCGAACAATGAGCAGTTCTTC.

V gene TRBV12-3 or TRBV12-4 combines with J gene TRBJ2-5, with 10 bases fitting TRBD2. V lost 3 bases, J lost 1 base, and 5 bases stayed unmatched. CDR3 size: 16 residues. CDR3 in amino acids: CASSFKASGSQETQYF. CDR3 nucleotide sequence: TGTGCCAGCAGTTTTAAGGCTAGCGGGAGCCAAGAGACCCAGTACTTC.

The chain couples TRBV3-1 to TRBJ1-2; D is undetermined. The germline V gene has CDR1 LGHDT and CDR2 YNNKEL (reference sequence). V shed 0 bases and J shed 4 bases, with 6 bases lying between them. CDR3 length equals 13 residues. CDR3 sequence (DNA): TGTGCCAGCAGCCAAGAAGGAGTCTATGGCTACACCTTC. The encoded protein is CASSQEGVYGYTF. Combining the CDR3 with reference TRBV3-1 and TRBJ1-2 gives the whole variable domain DTAVSQTPKYLVTQMGNDKSIKCEQNLGHDTMYWYKQDSKKFLKIMFSYNNKELIINETVPNRFSPKSPDKAHLNLHINSLELGDSAVYFCASSQEGVYGYTFGSGTRLTVV.

The chain employs TRBV12-3 or TRBV12-4 and TRBJ1-6; D may be TRBD1 (5 bases). The V end lost 6 bases, the J end lost 10 bases, and 19 bases lay between the germline ends. This CDR3 has 15 amino acids. This CDR3 reads CASSRNSVGDSPLHF. As DNA, the CDR3 is TGTGCCAGCAGCCGAAACTCGGTCGGGGACTCACCCCTCCACTTT.